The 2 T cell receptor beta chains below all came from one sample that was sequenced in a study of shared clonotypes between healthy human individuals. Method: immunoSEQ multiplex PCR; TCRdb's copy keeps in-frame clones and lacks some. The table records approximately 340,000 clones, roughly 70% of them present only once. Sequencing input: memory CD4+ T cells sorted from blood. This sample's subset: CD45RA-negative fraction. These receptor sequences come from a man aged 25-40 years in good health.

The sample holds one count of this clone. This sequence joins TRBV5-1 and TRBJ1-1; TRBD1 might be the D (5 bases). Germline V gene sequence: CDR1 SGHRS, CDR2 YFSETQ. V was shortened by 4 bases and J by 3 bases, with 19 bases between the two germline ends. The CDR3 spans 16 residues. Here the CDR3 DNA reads TGCGCCAGCAGCGCCAGGGACCCCAATTGGGACACTGAAGCTTTCTTT. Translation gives CASSARDPNWDTEAFF.

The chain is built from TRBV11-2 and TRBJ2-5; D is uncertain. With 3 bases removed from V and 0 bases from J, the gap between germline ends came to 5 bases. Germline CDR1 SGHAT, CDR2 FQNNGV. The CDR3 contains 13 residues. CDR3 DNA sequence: TGTGCCAGCAGCTTTGGCAACCAAGAGACCCAGTACTTC. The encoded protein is CASSFGNQETQYF.